Sequencing of this TCR beta chain was carried out in a study of preoperative IRX-2 immunotherapy in early breast cancer (dated by TCRdb to the late 2010s). The receptor library was made with the immunoSEQ multiplex PCR assay. The source is immuneACCESS, and TCRdb retained only in-frame sequences with V and J called. Part of the clones is not carried over; for the studies checked, unresolved V genes explain less than half of this, and the remainder is unexplained. In this sample the table shows around 35,000 clones, about 96% of which occur a single time. 5% to 7.5% of the sample comes from the top ten. On this clone: Its antigen is unknown. Base qualities are missing; no much larger clone stands one base away.

Taken from cysteine to phenylalanine, the CDR3 has 18 residues. Kept here is only the CDR3 DNA, which spans 54 bases and is read in frame from base 1. Per the germline V gene (reference sequence), MNHEY is the CDR1 and SMNVEV is the CDR2. The germline ends are 17 bases apart after V is trimmed by 0 bases and J by 0 bases. The treatment or condition label of this sample denotes: preoperative locoregional IRX-2 cytokine immunotherapy. The samples were obtained from a phase Ib study that tested preoperative, locoregional IRX-2 cytokine immunotherapy designed to prime immune responses. Patients with early-stage breast cancer who were given IRX-2 before surgery served as donors.

This clonotype was sampled from a human donor with breast cancer. Sampling was done from a patient treated with IRX-2 immunotherapy. The chain employs TRBV27 and TRBJ1-2; the D segment could be TRBD1, given 5 matching bases. For the CDR3, the sequence is CASSLSPRRDPSNYGYTF. The DNA sequence follows: TGTGCCAGCAGTTTATCGCCTCGAAGGGACCCCTCTAACTATGGCTACACCTTC.